This record looks at one TCR beta chain sequence and its context. The assay was immunoSEQ multiplex PCR, and TCRdb's table has in-frame clones only and misses some. The sample holds almost 50,000 clones; roughly 95% are singletons and the top ten take roughly 0.33%. The data were obtained in a study of T cell changes during pregnancy in multiple sclerosis. This CDR3 region has 14 residues. Germline V CDR1 and CDR2: MNHEY, SVGAGI. The V gene lost 5 bases and the J gene lost 0 bases, with 7 bases spanning the gap. The specimen comprised CD4+ T cells from peripheral blood mononuclear cells, sampled in the third trimester of pregnancy. The sequence was collected from a female donor with multiple sclerosis, enrolled in a pregnancy study. The V and J genes are TRBV6-5 and TRBJ1-4, with D perhaps matching TRBD1 (5 bases). The CDR3 DNA reads TGTGCCAGCAGTAAGACAGCAACTAATGAAAAACTGTTTTTT. This translates into CASSKTATNEKLFF.